This T cell receptor (beta chain) was sequenced during a study of blood T cell repertoires in COVID-19. Study details: Researchers got acute and convalescent COVID-19 samples from the United States, Italy and Spain.

Sequencing was performed with immunoSEQ multiplex PCR; in TCRdb, only in-frame clones are kept and a portion is missing. This table has 150,000 to 200,000 clones, roughly 85% appearing once. Trimming took off 6 bases at V and 6 bases at J, with 18 bases between the two ends. The CDR3 totals 15 residues. In germline, CDR1 is MDHEN, CDR2 SYDVKM. Sequencing was carried out using peripheral blood. The receptor was derived from a woman in her fifties or sixties with acute or convalescent COVID-19. The rearrangement joins TRBV28 to TRBJ1-5; D possibly corresponds to TRBD1 (6 bases). The DNA for the CDR3 is TGTGCCAGCAGGATTGTGTCAGGGGTGGGTCAGCCCCAGCATTTT. Protein: CASRIVSGVGQPQHF. The full variable domain, rest sourced from reference TRBV28 and TRBJ1-5, is DVKVTQSSRYLVKRTGEKVFLECVQDMDHENMFWYRQDPGLGLRLIYFSYDVKMKEKGDIPEGYSVSREKKERFSLILESASTNQTSMYLCASRIVSGVGQPQHFGDGTRLSIL.